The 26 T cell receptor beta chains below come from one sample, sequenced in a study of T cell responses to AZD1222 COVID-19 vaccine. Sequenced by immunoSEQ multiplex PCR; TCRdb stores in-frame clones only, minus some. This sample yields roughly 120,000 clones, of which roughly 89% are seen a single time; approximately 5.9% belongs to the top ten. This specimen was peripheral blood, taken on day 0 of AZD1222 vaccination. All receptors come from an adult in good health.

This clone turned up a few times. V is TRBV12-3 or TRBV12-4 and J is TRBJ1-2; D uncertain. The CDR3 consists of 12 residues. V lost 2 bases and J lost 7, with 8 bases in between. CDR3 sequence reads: CASSLSEGGYTF. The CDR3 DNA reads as TGTGCCAGCAGTTTATCAGAGGGTGGCTACACCTTC.

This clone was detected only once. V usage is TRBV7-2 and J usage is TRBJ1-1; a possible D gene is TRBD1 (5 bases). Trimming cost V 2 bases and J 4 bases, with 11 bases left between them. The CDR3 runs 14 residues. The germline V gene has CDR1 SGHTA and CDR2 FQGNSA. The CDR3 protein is CASSLRGWGTEAFF. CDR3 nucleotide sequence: TGTGCCAGCAGCTTAAGGGGATGGGGCACTGAAGCTTTCTTT.

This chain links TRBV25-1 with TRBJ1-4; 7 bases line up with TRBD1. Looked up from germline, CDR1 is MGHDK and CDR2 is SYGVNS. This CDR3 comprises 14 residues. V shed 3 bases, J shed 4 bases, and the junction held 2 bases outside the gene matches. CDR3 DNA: TGTGCCAGCAGTGATGACAGGGATAATGAAAAACTGTTTTTT. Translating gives CASSDDRDNEKLFF.

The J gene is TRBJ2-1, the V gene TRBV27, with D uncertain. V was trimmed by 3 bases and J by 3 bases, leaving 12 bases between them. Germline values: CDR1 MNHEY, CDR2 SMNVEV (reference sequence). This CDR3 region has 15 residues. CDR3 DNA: TGTGCCAGCAGTTTTGAAGGTTTGAACTACAATGAGCAGTTCTTC. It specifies CASSFEGLNYNEQFF.

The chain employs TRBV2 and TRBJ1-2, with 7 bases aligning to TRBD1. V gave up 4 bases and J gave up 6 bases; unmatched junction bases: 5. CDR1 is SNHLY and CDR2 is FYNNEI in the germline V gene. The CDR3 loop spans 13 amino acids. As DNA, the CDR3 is TGTGCCAGCAGTGCCTCCGGGACAGATGGCTACACCTTC. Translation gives CASSASGTDGYTF. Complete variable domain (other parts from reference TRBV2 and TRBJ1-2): EPEVTQTPSHQVTQMGQEVILRCVPISNHLYFYWYRQILGQKVEFLVSFYNNEISEKSEIFDDQFSVERPDGSNFTLKIRSTKLEDSAMYFCASSASGTDGYTFGSGTRLTVV.

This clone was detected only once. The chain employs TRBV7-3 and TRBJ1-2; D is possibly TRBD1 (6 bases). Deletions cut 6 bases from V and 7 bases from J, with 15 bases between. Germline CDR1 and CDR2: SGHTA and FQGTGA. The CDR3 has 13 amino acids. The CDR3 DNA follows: TGTGCCAGCAGGTACACAGGGTCGAGTGGCTACACCTTC. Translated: CASRYTGSSGYTF.

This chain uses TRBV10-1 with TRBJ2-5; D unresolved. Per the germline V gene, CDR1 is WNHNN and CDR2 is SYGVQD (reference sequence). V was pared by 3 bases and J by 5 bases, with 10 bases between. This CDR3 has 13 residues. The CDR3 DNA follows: TGCGCCAGCAGTGACGGATCAGAGGAGACCCAGTACTTC. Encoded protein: CASSDGSEETQYF.

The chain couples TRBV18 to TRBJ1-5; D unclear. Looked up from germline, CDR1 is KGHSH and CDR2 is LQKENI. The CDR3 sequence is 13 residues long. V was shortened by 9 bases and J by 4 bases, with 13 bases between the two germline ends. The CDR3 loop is CASSDGRNQPQHF. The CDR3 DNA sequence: TGTGCCAGTTCGGACGGACGAAATCAGCCCCAGCATTTT. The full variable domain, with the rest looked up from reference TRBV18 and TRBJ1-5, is NAGVMQNPRHLVRRRGQEARLRCSPMKGHSHVYWYRQLPEEGLKFMVYLQKENIIDESGMPKERFSAEFPKEGPSILRIQQVVRGDSAAYFCASSDGRNQPQHFGDGTRLSIL.

For the CDR3, the DNA is TGTGCCAGCTTTCCGGACCAAGAGACCCAGTACTTC. Translating gives CASFPDQETQYF. This chain links TRBV2 with TRBJ2-5; D ambiguous. CDR1 SNHLY and CDR2 FYNNEI come from the germline V gene. This CDR3 region has 12 residues. Trimming stripped 8 bases from V and 0 bases from J, with 7 bases between.

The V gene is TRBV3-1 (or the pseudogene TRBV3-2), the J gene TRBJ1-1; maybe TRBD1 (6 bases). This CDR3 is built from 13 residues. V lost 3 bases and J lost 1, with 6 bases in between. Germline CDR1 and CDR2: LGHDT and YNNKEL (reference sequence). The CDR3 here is CASSQGANTEAFF. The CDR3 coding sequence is TGTGCCAGCAGCCAGGGGGCGAACACTGAAGCTTTCTTT.

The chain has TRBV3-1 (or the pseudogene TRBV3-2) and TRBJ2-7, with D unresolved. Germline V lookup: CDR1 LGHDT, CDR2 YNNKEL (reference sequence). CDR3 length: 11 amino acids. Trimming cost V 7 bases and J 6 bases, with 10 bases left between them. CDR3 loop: CASTSLGEQYF. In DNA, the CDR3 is TGTGCCAGCACCAGTTTGGGCGAGCAGTACTTC.

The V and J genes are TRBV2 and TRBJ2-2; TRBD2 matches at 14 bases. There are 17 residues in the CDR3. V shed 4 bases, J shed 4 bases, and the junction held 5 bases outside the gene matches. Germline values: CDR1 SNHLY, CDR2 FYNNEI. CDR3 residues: CASSGLAGGPGTGELFF. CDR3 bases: TGTGCCAGCAGTGGACTAGCGGGAGGGCCGGGCACCGGGGAGCTGTTTTTT.

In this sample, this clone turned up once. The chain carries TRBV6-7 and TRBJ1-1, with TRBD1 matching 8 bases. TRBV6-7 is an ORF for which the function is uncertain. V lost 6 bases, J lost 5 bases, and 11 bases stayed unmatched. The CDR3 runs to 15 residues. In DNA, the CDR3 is TGTGCCAGCAGGGAGCTGGACAGGGAAGAGACTGAAGCTTTCTTT. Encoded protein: CASRELDREETEAFF.

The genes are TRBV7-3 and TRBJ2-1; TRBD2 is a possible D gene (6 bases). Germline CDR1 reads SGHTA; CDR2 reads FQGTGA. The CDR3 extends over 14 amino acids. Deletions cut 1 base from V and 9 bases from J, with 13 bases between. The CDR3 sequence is CASSLRGGVLEQFF. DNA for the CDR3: TGTGCCAGCAGCTTAAGGGGCGGGGTCCTTGAGCAGTTCTTC.

The CDR3 loop is CASSTLGSGNQPQHF. The CDR3 region has the DNA TGTGCCAGCAGTACCTTGGGGTCAGGCAATCAGCCCCAGCATTTT. The rearrangement links TRBV28 to TRBJ1-5; D unresolved. This CDR3 spans 15 amino acids. The germline V and J ends were trimmed by 5 bases and 2 bases, with 13 bases remaining between them. In germline, CDR1 is MDHEN, CDR2 SYDVKM.

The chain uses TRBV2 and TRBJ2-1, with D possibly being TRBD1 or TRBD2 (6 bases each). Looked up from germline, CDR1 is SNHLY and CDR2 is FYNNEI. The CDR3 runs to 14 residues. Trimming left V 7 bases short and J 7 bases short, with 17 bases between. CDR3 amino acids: CASMRGGLGNEQFF. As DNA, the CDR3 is TGTGCCAGCATGAGAGGGGGGCTGGGGAATGAGCAGTTCTTC. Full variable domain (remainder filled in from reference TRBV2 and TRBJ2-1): EPEVTQTPSHQVTQMGQEVILRCVPISNHLYFYWYRQILGQKVEFLVSFYNNEISEKSEIFDDQFSVERPDGSNFTLKIRSTKLEDSAMYFCASMRGGLGNEQFFGPGTRLTVL.

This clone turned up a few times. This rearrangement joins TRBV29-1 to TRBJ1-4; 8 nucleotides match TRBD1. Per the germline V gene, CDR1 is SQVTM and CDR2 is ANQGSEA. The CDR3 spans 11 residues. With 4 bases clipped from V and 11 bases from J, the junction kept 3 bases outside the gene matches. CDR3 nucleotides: TGCAGCGTTGCTGGGACAGGTAAACTGTTTTTT. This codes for CSVAGTGKLFF.

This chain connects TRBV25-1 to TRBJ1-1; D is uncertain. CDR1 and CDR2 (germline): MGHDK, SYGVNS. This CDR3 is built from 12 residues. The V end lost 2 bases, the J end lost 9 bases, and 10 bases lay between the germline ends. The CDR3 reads CASSEIGLKAFF. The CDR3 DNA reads TGTGCCAGCAGTGAAATAGGTCTCAAAGCTTTCTTT.

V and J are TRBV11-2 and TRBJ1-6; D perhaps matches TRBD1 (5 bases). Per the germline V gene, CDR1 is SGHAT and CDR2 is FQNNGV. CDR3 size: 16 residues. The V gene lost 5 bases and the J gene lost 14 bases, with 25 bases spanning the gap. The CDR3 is CASSARDLREGSTLHF. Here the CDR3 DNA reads TGTGCCAGCAGCGCCCGGGACCTAAGGGAAGGTTCGACCCTCCACTTT.

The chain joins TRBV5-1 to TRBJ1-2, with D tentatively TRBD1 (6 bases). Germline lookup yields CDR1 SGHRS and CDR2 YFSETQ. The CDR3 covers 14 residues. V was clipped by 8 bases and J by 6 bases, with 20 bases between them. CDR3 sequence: CASSTYRERDGYTF. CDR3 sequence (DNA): TGCGCCAGTTCGACCTACAGGGAACGGGATGGCTACACCTTC.

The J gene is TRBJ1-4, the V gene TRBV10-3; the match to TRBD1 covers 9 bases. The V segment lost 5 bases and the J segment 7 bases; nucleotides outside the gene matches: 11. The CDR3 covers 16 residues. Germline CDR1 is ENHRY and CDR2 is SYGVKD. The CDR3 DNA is TGTGCCATCAGTAAGGACAGGGGTTCATCTGGTGAAAAACTGTTTTTT. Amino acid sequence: CAISKDRGSSGEKLFF.

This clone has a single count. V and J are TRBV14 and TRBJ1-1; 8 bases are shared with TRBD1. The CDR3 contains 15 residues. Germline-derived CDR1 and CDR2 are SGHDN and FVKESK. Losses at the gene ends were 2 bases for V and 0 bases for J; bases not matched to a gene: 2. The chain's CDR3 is CASSQQGALNTEAFF. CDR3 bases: TGTGCCAGCAGCCAACAGGGGGCCCTGAACACTGAAGCTTTCTTT.

The CDR3 DNA reads as TGTGCCTGGATGGAGAATGAGCAGTTCTTC. The encoded protein is CAWMENEQFF. The chain links TRBV30 to TRBJ2-1; D unresolved. CDR1 is GTSNPN and CDR2 is SVGIG in the germline V gene (reference sequence). The CDR3 extends over 10 amino acids. Trimming pared 4 bases from V and 7 bases from J, leaving 5 bases between. Combining the CDR3 with reference TRBV30 and TRBJ2-1 gives the whole variable domain SQTIHQWPATLVQPVGSPLSLECTVEGTSNPNLYWYRQAAGRGLQLLFYSVGIGQISSEVPQNLSASRPQDRQFILSSKKLLLSDSGFYLCAWMENEQFFGPGTRLTVL.

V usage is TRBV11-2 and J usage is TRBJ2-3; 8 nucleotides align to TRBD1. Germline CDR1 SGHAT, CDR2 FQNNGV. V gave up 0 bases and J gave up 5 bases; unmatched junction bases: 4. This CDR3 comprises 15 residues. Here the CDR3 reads CASSLDQGAVDTQYF. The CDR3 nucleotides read TGTGCCAGCAGCTTAGACCAGGGGGCCGTAGATACGCAGTATTTT.

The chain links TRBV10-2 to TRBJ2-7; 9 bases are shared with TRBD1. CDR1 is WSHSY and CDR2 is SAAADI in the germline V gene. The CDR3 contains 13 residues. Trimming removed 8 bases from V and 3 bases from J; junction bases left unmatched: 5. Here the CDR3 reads CASHRDRDYEQYF. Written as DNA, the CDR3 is TGCGCCAGCCACAGGGACAGGGACTACGAGCAGTACTTC.

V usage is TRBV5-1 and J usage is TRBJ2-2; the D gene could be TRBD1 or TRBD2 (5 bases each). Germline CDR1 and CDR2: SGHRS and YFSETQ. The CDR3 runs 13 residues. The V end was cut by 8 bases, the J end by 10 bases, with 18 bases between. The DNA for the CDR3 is TGCGCCAGAGTGGGACCGCCACCCGAGGAGCTGTTTTTT. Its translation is CARVGPPPEELFF.